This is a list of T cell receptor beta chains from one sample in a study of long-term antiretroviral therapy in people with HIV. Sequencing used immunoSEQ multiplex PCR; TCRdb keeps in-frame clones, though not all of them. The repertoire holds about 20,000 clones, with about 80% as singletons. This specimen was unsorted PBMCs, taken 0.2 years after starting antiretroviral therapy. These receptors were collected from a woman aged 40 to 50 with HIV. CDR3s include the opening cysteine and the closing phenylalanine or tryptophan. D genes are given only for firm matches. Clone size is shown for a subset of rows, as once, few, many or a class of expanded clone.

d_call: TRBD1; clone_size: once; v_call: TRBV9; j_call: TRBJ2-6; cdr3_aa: CASSPRDRVYPGANVLTF; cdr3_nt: TGTGCCAGCAGCCCGCGGGACAGGGTTTACCCTGGGGCCAACGTCCTGACTTTC
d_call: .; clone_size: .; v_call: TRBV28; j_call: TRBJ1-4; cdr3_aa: CASSYPGGNEKLFF; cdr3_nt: TGTGCCAGCAGTTATCCCGGAGGAAATGAAAAACTGTTTTTT
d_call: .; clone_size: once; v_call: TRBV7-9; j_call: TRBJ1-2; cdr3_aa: CASSETGNGYTF; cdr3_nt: TGTGCCAGCAGTGAAACAGGGAACGGCTACACCTTC
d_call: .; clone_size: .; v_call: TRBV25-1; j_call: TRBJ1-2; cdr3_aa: CASSGGSPWDGYTF; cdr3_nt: TGTGCCAGCAGTGGGGGGAGTCCGTGGGATGGCTACACCTTC
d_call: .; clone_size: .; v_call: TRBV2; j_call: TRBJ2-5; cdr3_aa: CASSSAGSRGETQYF; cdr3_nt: TGTGCCAGCAGCTCCGCGGGGAGTCGGGGAGAGACCCAGTACTTC
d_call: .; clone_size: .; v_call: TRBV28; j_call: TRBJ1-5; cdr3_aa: CASSSYRMLNQPQHF; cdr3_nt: TGTGCCAGCAGTTCCTACAGGATGCTCAATCAGCCCCAGCATTTT
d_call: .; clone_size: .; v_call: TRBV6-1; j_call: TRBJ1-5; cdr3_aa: CASTPSMVNQPQHF; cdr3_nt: TGTGCCAGCACCCCTAGCATGGTCAATCAGCCCCAGCATTTT
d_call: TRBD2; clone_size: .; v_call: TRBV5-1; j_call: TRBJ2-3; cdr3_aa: CASSLTSGGLADTQYF; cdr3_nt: TGCGCCAGCAGCTTGACTAGCGGGGGGTTGGCAGATACGCAGTATTTT
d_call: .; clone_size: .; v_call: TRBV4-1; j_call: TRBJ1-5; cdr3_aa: CASSHTGQPQHF; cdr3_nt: TGCGCCAGCAGCCACACTGGCCAGCCCCAGCATTTT
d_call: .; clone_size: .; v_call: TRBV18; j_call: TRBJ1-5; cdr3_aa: CASSPGGDQPQHF; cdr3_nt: TGTGCCAGCTCACCGGGGGGGGATCAGCCCCAGCATTTT